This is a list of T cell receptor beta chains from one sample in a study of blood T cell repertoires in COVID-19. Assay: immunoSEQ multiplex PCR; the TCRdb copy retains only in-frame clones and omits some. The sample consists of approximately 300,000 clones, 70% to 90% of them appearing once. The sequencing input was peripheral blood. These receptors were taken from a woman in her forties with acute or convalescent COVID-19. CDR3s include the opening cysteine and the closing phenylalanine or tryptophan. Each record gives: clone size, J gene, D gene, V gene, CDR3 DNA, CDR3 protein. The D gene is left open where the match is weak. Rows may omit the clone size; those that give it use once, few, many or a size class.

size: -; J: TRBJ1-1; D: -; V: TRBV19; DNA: TGTGCCAGTAGGCCAGGGTTAGGTACTGAAGCTTTCTTT; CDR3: CASRPGLGTEAFF
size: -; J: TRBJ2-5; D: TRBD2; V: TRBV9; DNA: TGTGCCAGCAGCGTAGCCCAGGGACTACTAACAGAGACCCAGTACTTC; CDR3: CASSVAQGLLTETQYF
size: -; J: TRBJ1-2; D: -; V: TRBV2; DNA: TGTGCCAGCAGTGAAATAACAGGGAGTGGCGGCTACACCTTC; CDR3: CASSEITGSGGYTF
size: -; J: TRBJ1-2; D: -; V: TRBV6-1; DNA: TGTGCCAGCAGTGAAAGACAGCCACCCTATGGCTACACCTTC; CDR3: CASSERQPPYGYTF
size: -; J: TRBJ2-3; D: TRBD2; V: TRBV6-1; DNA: TGTGCCAGCAGTGGGCGATGGACTAGCGGAGGCACAGATACGCAGTATTTT; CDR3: CASSGRWTSGGTDTQYF
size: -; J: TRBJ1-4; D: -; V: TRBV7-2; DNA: TGTGCCAGCAGCTTAGCGGACACCTCTAATGAAAAACTGTTTTTT; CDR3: CASSLADTSNEKLFF
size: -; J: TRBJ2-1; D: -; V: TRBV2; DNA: TGTGCCAGCAGACCGGACAGTTACAATGAGCAGTTCTTC; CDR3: CASRPDSYNEQFF
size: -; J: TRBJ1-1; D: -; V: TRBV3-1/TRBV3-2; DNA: TGTGCCAGCAGCAGCCGTTTACGGACAGTCGGGACTGAAGCTTTCTTT; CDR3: CASSSRLRTVGTEAFF
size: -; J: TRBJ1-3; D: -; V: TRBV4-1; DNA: TGCGCCAGCAGCCAAGTCGTCAGTGTCTCTGGAAACACCATATATTTT; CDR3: CASSQVVSVSGNTIYF
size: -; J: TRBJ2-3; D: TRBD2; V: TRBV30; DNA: TGTGCCTGGAGTCCGAGCGGGGGCCAAGATACGCAGTATTTT; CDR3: CAWSPSGGQDTQYF
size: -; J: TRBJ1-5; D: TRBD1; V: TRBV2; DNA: TGTGCCAGCAAGAGGGACAGGGGGAATCAGCCCCAGCATTTT; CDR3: CASKRDRGNQPQHF
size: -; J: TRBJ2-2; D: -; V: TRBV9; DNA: TGTGCCAGCAGCGTAGGTCCACAACCGAACACCGGGGAGCTGTTTTTT; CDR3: CASSVGPQPNTGELFF
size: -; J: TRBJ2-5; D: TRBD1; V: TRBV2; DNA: TGTGCCAGCCATAGGGACAGGTGGGGGGAGACCCAGTACTTC; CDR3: CASHRDRWGETQYF
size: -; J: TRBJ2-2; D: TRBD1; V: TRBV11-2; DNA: TGTGCCAGCAGCTTAGGAGGGACAGCCACCGGGGAGCTGTTTTTT; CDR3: CASSLGGTATGELFF
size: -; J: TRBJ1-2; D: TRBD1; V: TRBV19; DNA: TGTGCCAGTTCGCTTCGACAGGGGACCCCCTATGGCTACACCTTC; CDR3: CASSLRQGTPYGYTF
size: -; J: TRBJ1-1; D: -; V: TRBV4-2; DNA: TGTGCCAGCAGCCAAGACAGGGACACTGAAGCTTTCTTT; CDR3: CASSQDRDTEAFF
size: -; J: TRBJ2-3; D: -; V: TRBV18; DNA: TGTGCCAGCTCACCCCCTAGCGAGCCAGATACGCAGTATTTT; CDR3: CASSPPSEPDTQYF
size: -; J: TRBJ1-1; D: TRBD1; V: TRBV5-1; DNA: TGCGCCAGCAGCTTGACAGGGGCCGGAGGTACTGAAGCTTTCTTT; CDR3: CASSLTGAGGTEAFF
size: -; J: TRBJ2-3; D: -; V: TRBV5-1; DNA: TGCGCCAGCAAAGTCCCAACGGCAGATACGCAGTATTTT; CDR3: CASKVPTADTQYF
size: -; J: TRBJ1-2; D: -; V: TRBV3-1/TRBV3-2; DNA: TGTGCCAGCAGCCAAGATCAGGACTATGGCTACACCTTC; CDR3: CASSQDQDYGYTF
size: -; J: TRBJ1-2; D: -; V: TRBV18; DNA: TGTGCCAGCTCACCACCGAGTCTAGGGATCGGGGGCTATGGCTACACCTTC; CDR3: CASSPPSLGIGGYGYTF
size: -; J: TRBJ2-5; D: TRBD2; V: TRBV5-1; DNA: TGCGCCAGCAGCTTGGAGGGGACTAGCGGGCAGACCCAGTACTTC; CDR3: CASSLEGTSGQTQYF
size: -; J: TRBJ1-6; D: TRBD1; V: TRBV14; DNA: TGTGCCAGCAGCCAAATGACAGGGGGCCGGTCACCCCTCCACTTT; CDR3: CASSQMTGGRSPLHF
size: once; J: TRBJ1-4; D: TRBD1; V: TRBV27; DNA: TGTGCCAGCAGTCCACTCCGGGGACAGGGCACTGGGGAAAAACTGTTTTTT; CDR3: CASSPLRGQGTGEKLFF
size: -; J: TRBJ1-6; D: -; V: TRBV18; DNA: TGTGCCAGCTCACCAAGGGGCTCTTATAATTCACCCCTCCACTTT; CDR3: CASSPRGSYNSPLHF
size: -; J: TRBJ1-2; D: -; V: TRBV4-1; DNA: TGCGCCAGCAGCCAACCAACAGGGATTGGCTACACCTTC; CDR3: CASSQPTGIGYTF
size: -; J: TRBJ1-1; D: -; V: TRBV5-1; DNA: TGCGCCAGCAGAGGGGGACGGTTGAACACTGAAGCTTTCTTT; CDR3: CASRGGRLNTEAFF
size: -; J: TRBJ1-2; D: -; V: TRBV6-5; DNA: TGTGCCAGCAGTTACACAGAACTCCTGGGTGGCTACACCTTC; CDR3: CASSYTELLGGYTF
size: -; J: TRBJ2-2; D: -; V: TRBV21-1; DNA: TGTGCCAGCAGCAAAGTACGTCAGGGAAGGGGAACCGGGGAGCTGTTTTTT; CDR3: CASSKVRQGRGTGELFF
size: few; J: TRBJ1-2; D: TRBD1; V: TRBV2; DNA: TGTGCCAGCAGCTTAGGACAGGGGGCATTAGGCTACACCTTC; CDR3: CASSLGQGALGYTF
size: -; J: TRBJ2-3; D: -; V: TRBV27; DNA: TGTGCCAGCAGTTCCGTCGGCACAGATACGCAGTATTTT; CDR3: CASSSVGTDTQYF
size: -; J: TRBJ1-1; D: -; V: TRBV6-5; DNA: TGTGCCAGCAGTTACTCTCCGCGGGGGATCACTGAAGCTTTCTTT; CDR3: CASSYSPRGITEAFF
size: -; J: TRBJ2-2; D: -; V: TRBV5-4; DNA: TGTGCCAGCAGCTTGGATTTTCGGTCCAACACCGGGGAGCTGTTTTTT; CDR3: CASSLDFRSNTGELFF
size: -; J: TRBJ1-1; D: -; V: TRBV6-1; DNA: TGTGCCAGCAGTGACCTGGGGAGGGGGAACACTGAAGCTTTCTTT; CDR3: CASSDLGRGNTEAFF
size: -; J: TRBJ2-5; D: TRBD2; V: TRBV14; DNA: TGTGCCAGCAGCCAAGGCCTTGGGAGGGCCAAAGAGACCCAGTACTTC; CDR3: CASSQGLGRAKETQYF
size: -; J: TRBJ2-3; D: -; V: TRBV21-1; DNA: TGTGCCAGCAGCCGACAGTATTTTATAGCAGATACGCAGTATTTT; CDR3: CASSRQYFIADTQYF
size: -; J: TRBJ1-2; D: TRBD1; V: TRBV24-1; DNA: TGTGCCACCAGTGTCTTTCCCTTGGGACAGGGGGCAGCGGGGTGCTATGGCTACACCTTC; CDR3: CATSVFPLGQGAAGCYGYTF
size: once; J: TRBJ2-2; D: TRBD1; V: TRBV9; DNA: TGTGCCAGCAACAGGCCCGGGACAGGGGGCTCCGACGGGGAGCTGTTTTTT; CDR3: CASNRPGTGGSDGELFF
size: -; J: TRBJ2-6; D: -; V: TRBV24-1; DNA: TGTGCCACCTCCGTCAGGGGTTCCTCTGGGGCCAACGTCCTGACTTTC; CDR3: CATSVRGSSGANVLTF
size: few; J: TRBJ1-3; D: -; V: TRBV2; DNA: TGTGCCAGCAGCCATATTGCAGGGGCATTCTCTGGAAACACCATATATTTT; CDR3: CASSHIAGAFSGNTIYF
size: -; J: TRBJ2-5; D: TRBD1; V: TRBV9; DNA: TGTGCCAGCAGCGGCAGGGGGCGGAACTGGGAGACCCAGTACTTC; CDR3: CASSGRGRNWETQYF
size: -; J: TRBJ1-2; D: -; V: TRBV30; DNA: TGTGCCTGGAGTGCCATGGCGTACGGAAGGGGCTACTATCCGTATGGCTACACCTTC; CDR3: CAWSAMAYGRGYYPYGYTF
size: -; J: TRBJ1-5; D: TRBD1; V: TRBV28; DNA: TGTGCCAGCAGTTCTCGGACAGGGGACAATCAGCCCCAGCATTTT; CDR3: CASSSRTGDNQPQHF
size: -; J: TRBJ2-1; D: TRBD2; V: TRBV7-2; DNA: TGTGCCAGCAGCTTGACTAGCGGGAGGAACAATGAGCAGTTCTTC; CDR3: CASSLTSGRNNEQFF
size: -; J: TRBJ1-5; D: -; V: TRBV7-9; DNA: TGTGCCAGCAGCTTAGGCACAGCCCACAATCAGCCCCAGCATTTT; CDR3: CASSLGTAHNQPQHF
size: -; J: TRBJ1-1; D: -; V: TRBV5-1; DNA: TGCGCCAGCAGCTTGAGGCGGGGGAACACTGAAGCTTTCTTT; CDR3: CASSLRRGNTEAFF
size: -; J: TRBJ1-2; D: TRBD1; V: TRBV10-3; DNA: TGTGCCATCAGTGCCGGGACAGCAGCTAACTATGGCTACACCTTC; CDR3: CAISAGTAANYGYTF
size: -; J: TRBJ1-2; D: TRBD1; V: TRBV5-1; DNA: TGCGCCAGCAGCGCGCAGGGACAGAGCTATGGCTACACCTTC; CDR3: CASSAQGQSYGYTF
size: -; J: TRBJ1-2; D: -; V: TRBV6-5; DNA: TGTGCCAGCAGCCGATTCAAGGGGATGTATGGCTACACCTTC; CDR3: CASSRFKGMYGYTF
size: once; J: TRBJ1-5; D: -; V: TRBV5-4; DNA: TGTGCCAGCAGCTTAGGGAAGGGAGGCAATCAGCCCCAGCATTTT; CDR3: CASSLGKGGNQPQHF
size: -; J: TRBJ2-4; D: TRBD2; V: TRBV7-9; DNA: TGTGCCAGCGGCCGGGGACTATTGAAAAACATTCAGTACTTC; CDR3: CASGRGLLKNIQYF
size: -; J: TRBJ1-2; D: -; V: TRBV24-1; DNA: TGTGCCACCAGTGATTCCAAGGGAGTCAACACCTTC; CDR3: CATSDSKGVNTF
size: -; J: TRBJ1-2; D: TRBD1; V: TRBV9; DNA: TGTGCCAGCAGCTCGGGGACAGAGAGTACATACTATGGCTACACCTTC; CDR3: CASSSGTESTYYGYTF
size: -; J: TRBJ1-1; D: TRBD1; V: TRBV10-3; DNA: TGTGCCATCAGTGATGGGGACAGTGTCTACACTGAAGCTTTCTTT; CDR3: CAISDGDSVYTEAFF
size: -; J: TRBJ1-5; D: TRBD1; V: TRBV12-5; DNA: TGTGCTAGTGGTTTCACCCTCGAGGGGGACAGCGATCAATATAGCAATCAGCCCCAGCATTTT; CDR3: CASGFTLEGDSDQYSNQPQHF
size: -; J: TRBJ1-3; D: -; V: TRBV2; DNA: TGTGCCAGCAGGGAGGTGAACACCATATATTTT; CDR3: CASREVNTIYF
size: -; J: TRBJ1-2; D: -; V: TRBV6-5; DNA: TGTGCCAGCAGTAGAACAGGGAGCTATGGCTACACCTTC; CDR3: CASSRTGSYGYTF
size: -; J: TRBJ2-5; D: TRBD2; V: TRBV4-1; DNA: TGCGCCAGCAGCTCCCGACTAGCCCAAGAGACCCAGTACTTC; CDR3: CASSSRLAQETQYF
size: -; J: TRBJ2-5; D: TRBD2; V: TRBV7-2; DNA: TGTGCCAGCAGCTTCGCCCCCACTATAGCGGGGGGAAGGAAGACCCAGTACTTC; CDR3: CASSFAPTIAGGRKTQYF
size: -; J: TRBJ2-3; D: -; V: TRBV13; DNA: TGTGCCAGCAGCTTAGTTGAAGGAGGGGATACGCAGTATTTT; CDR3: CASSLVEGGDTQYF